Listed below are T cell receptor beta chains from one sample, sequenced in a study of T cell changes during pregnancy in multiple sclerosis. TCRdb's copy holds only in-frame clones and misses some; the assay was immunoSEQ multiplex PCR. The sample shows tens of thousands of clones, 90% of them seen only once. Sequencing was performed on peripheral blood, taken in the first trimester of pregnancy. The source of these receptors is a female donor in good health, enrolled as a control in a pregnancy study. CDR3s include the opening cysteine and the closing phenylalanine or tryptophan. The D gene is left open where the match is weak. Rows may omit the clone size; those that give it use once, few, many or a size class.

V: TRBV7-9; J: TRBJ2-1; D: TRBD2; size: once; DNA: TGTGCCAGCGACAAACTAGCGGGAGGCGATGAGCAGTTCTTC; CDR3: CASDKLAGGDEQFF
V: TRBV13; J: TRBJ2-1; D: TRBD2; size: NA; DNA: TGTGCCAGCAGCTTAGGTGCGGGAGGGGCGGTCAGTGAGCAGTTCTTC; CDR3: CASSLGAGGAVSEQFF
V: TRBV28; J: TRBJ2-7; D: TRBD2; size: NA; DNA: TGTGCCAGCAGTTTGGGGACTAGCGGGCTCACGTTCACCTACGAGCAGTACTTC; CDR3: CASSLGTSGLTFTYEQYF
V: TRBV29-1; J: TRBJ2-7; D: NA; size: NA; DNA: TGCAGCGGAGGGAAGTCCTACGAGCAGTACTTC; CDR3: CSGGKSYEQYF
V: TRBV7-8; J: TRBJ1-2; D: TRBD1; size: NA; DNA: TGTGCCAGCACTACTGGGACAGCCTATAGGTTATATGGCTACACCTTC; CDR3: CASTTGTAYRLYGYTF
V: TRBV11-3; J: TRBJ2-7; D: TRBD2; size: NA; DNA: TGTGCCAGCAGCTTATTGGGGGGGAGCTCCTACGAGCAGTACTTC; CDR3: CASSLLGGSSYEQYF
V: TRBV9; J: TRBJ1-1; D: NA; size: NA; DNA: TGTGCCAGCAGCCCACCCAGGGGTCGTAGGGGGTGGGACACTGAAGCTTTCTTT; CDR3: CASSPPRGRRGWDTEAFF
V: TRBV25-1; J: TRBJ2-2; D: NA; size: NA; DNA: TGTGCCAGCAGTGAATTTAGGACAGCGAACACCGGGGAGCTGTTTTTT; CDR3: CASSEFRTANTGELFF
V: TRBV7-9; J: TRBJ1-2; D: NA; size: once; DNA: TGTGCCAGCAGCTTAGAGGGTGGGGGCCGGTATGGCTACACCTTC; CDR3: CASSLEGGGRYGYTF
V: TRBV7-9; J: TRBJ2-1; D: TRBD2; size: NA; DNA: TGTGCCAGCAGCTTAGCAACTAGCGGGAGGGCCGGACAGTTCTTC; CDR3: CASSLATSGRAGQFF
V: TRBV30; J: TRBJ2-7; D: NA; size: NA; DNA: TGTGCCTGGATTCCCCCCTGGGGGGGGCAATACGAGCAGTACTTC; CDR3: CAWIPPWGGQYEQYF
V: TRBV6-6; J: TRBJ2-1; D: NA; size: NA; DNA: TGTGCCAGCACTCCCTGGAGAGGGGGGGACAATGAGCAGTTCTTC; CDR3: CASTPWRGGDNEQFF
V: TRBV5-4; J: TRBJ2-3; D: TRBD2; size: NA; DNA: TGTGCCAGCAGAAGACTAGCGGGGAGAACAGATACGCAGTATTTT; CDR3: CASRRLAGRTDTQYF
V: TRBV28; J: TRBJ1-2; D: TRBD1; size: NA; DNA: TGTGCCAGCAGCTCGACGGACAGGGGGCAACTCAACGGCTACACCTTC; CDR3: CASSSTDRGQLNGYTF
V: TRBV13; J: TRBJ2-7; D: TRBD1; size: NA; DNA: TGTGCCAGCAGCAGACGACAGGGAGTGTCCTACGAGCAGTACTTC; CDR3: CASSRRQGVSYEQYF
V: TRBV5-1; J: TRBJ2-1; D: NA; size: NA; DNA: TGCGCCAGCAGCTTGGGCGACTCCAATGAGCAGTTCTTC; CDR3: CASSLGDSNEQFF
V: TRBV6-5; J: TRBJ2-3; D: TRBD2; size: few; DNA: TGTGCCAGCAGTTACTCCGGGGCGGGGGTGGCAGATACGCAGTATTTT; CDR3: CASSYSGAGVADTQYF
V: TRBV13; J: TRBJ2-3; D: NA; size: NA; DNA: TGTGCCAGCAGCTCGGGGGGCACAGATACGCAGTATTTT; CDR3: CASSSGGTDTQYF
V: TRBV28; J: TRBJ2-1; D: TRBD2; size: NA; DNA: TGTGCCAGCAGTTTAGAAAACGGGAGGGATTACAATGAGCAGTTCTTC; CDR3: CASSLENGRDYNEQFF
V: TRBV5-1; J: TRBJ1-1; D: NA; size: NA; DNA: TGCGCCAGCCGTAGCGAGCCGAACACTGAAGCTTTCTTT; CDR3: CASRSEPNTEAFF
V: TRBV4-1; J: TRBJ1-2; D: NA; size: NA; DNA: TGCGCCAGCAGGCGGTACGGTAGTACCTATGGCTACACCTTC; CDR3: CASRRYGSTYGYTF
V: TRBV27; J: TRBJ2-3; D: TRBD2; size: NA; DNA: TGTGCCAGCAGTTTCTCGGGCGAGCGGGGTTTTACGCAGTATTTT; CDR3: CASSFSGERGFTQYF
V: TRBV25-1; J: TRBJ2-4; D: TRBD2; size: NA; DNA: TGTGCCAGCAGTGAATCTACGGCTGAGCGGGGGACCCGAAACATTCAGTACTTC; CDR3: CASSESTAERGTRNIQYF
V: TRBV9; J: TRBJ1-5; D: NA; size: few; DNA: TGTGCCAGCAGCGTAGCCCTCGGTCAGCCCCAGCATTTT; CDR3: CASSVALGQPQHF
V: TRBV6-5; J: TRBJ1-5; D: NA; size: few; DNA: TGTGCCAGCAGTTACTCGATAGAGGACAATCAGCCCCAGCATTTT; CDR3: CASSYSIEDNQPQHF
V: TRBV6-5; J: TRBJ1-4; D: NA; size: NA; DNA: TGTGCCAGCAGTCCCCAAAGGGGAAATGAAAAACTGTTTTTT; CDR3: CASSPQRGNEKLFF
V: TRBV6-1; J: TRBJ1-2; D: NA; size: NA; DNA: TGTGCCAGCAGTGAATCCGGGAACTATGGCTACACCTTC; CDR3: CASSESGNYGYTF
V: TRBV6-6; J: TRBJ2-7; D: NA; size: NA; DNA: TGTGCCAGCAGTTATGTGCGCATCAACGAGCAGTACTTC; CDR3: CASSYVRINEQYF
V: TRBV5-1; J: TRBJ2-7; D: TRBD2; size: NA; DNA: TGCGCCAGCAGCTATGGACTAGCGGGAGTGAATGAGCAGTACTTC; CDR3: CASSYGLAGVNEQYF
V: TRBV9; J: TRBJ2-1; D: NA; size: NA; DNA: TGTGCCAGCAGCGGGGGACTTAACAATGAGCAGTTCTTC; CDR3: CASSGGLNNEQFF
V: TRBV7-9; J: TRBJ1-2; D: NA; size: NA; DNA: TGTGCCAGCAGCCCGGACAGTCTTATTTACACCTTC; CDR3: CASSPDSLIYTF
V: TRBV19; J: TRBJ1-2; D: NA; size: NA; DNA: TGTGCCAGTAGTATAGATCAGCGGGACCCCTATGGCTACACCTTC; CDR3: CASSIDQRDPYGYTF
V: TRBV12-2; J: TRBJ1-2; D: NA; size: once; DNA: TGTGCAAGTCGCTCCCAGGAGGCCCCCGGGACAGGGGACGGCTACACCTTC; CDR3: CASRSQEAPGTGDGYTF
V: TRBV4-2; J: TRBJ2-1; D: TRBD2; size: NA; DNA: TGTGCCAGCAGCCAAGACCCCCGGGAGGGAGACCACAATGAGCAGTTCTTC; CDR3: CASSQDPREGDHNEQFF
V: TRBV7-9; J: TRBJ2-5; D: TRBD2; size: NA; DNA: TGTGCCAGCAGCGTATTAAGCGGGGCAGGGATGGAGACCCAGTACTTC; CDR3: CASSVLSGAGMETQYF
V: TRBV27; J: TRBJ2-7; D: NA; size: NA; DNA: TGTGCCAGCAGCCAAAACCCAGACGAGCAGTACTTC; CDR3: CASSQNPDEQYF
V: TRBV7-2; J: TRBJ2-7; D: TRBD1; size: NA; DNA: TGTGCCAGCAGCTCCCAGGGACAGGGAACCTACGAGCAGTACTTC; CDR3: CASSSQGQGTYEQYF
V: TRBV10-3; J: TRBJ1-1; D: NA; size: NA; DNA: TGTGCCATCAGTCAATTGGCAAGGGGGTTAACTACTGAAGCTTTCTTT; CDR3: CAISQLARGLTTEAFF
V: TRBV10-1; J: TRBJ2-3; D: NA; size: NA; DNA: TGCGCCACTTCGACGGGGGAGTCTGCAGATACGCAGTATTTT; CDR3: CATSTGESADTQYF
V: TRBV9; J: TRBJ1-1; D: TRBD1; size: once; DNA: TGTGCCAGCAGCGAAACAGGGGGGGGGACTGAAGCTTTCTTT; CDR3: CASSETGGGTEAFF
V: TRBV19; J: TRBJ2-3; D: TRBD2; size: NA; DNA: TGTGCCAGTCGACTAGCGGGAGAGAATACGCAGTATTTT; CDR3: CASRLAGENTQYF
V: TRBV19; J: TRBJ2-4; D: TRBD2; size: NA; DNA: TGTGCCAGTACCTCGCCGGGACTAGCGGGAGATCCCAAAAACATTCAGTACTTC; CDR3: CASTSPGLAGDPKNIQYF
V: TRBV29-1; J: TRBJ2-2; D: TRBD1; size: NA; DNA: TGCAGCGTTGTCTCTGGTCAGGGGGTCGAAACCGGGGAGCTGTTTTTT; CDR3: CSVVSGQGVETGELFF
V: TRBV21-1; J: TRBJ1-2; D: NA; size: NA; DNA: TGTGCCAGCAGCAAAGTGACGACGGGAAGAGGCTACACCTTC; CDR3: CASSKVTTGRGYTF
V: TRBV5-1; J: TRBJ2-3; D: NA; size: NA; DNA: TGCGCCAGCAGCTTGGCGGACTCAAGCACAGATACGCAGTATTTT; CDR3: CASSLADSSTDTQYF
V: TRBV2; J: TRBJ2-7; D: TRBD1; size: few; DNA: TGTGCCAGCAGCGAAACCGGGACAGGGTACAGCGAGCAGTACTTC; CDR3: CASSETGTGYSEQYF
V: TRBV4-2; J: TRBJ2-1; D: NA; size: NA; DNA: TGTGCCAGCAGCCAAGAGGCCCACAATGAGCAGTTCTTC; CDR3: CASSQEAHNEQFF
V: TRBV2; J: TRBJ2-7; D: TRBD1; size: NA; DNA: TGTGCCAGCAGTCCCGACAGGGGGGGAGCCTACGAGCAGTACTTC; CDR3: CASSPDRGGAYEQYF
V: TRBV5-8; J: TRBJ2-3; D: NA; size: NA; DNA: TGTGCCAGCAGCTTGGGCAGGGATCTTCAAGATACGCAGTATTTT; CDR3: CASSLGRDLQDTQYF
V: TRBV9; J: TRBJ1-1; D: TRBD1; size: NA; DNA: TGTGCCAGCAGTGACGGGACAGGGGGCGCCGGGATAACTGAAGCTTTCTTT; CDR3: CASSDGTGGAGITEAFF
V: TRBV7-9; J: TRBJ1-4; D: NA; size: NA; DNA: TGTGCCAGCAGCCTCGGCGGAGAAAAACTGTTTTTT; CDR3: CASSLGGEKLFF
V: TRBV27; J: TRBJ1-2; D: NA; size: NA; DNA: TGTGCCAGCAGTAAGACAGGTAGTGTTGGCTATGGTTACACCTTC; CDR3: CASSKTGSVGYGYTF
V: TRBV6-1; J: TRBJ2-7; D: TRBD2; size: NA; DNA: TGTGCCAGCAGGGAAAGACAGGGTATACTAGCGGGAGGTGCCTACGAGCAGTACTTC; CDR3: CASRERQGILAGGAYEQYF
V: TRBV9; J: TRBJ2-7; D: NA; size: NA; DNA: TGTGCCAGCAGCTCCCCCTCGGTAGAGCAGTACTTC; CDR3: CASSSPSVEQYF
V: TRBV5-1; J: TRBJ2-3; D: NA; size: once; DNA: TGCGCCAGCAGCTTGGGAGGCTCCACAGATACGCAGTATTTT; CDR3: CASSLGGSTDTQYF